This T cell receptor (beta chain) was observed in a study of blood T cell repertoires in COVID-19. This CDR3 is built from 14 residues. V lost 6 bases and J lost 5, with 16 bases in between. CDR1 is SNHLY, CDR2 FYNNEI, per germline. Assay: immunoSEQ multiplex PCR; the TCRdb copy retains only in-frame clones and omits some. The sample has under 250,000 clones; 84% are singletons. Specimen: peripheral blood. The chain couples TRBV2 to TRBJ2-5, with D perhaps matching TRBD1 (5 bases). This TCR came from a woman aged 40 to 50 who had recovered from COVID-19. CDR3 sequence reads: CASRDGHLGETQYF. The CDR3 nucleotides read TGTGCCAGCAGGGACGGACACTTAGGGGAGACCCAGTACTTC. The whole variable domain, filled in from reference TRBV2 and TRBJ2-5, reads EPEVTQTPSHQVTQMGQEVILRCVPISNHLYFYWYRQILGQKVEFLVSFYNNEISEKSEIFDDQFSVERPDGSNFTLKIRSTKLEDSAMYFCASRDGHLGETQYFGPGTRLLVL.